Following are 30 T cell receptor beta chains from one sample sequenced in a study of beta chain features in type 1 diabetes (dated by TCRdb to 2017 to 2018). For these TCRs, the target antigens are not known. Libraries came from the immunoSEQ multiplex PCR assay. All of the isolated RNA was reverse transcribed with the High Capacity cDNA Reverse Transcription Kit, so expressed TCRB transcripts were sequenced. TCRdb's version of the immuneACCESS table is confined to in-frame rearrangements and falls short of the full clone set. An unresolved V gene accounts for under half of the shortfall where checked; the remainder is of unknown origin. The sample table lists 680,000 or so clones, 13% of them with a count of one. The ten largest clones represent about 0.02% of the sample. The full study reports these points: A moderate but significant shortening of TCRB CDR3 length was observed in type 1 diabetes patients in all four CD4+ subsets.

The sequenced material came from naive CD4+ T cells from blood. The label giving this sample's cell subset or site can be read as: true naive CD4+ T cells. The receptors stem from a man younger than 30 with type 1 diabetes.

The chain links TRBV5-1 to TRBJ2-7, with unresolved D. Trimming took off 0 bases at V and 4 bases at J, with 11 bases between the two ends. CDR1 and CDR2 (germline): SGHRS, YFSETQ. There are 14 residues in the CDR3. This chain's CDR3 is CASSLVPDGYEQYF. As DNA, the CDR3 is TGCGCCAGCAGCTTGGTGCCAGATGGTTACGAGCAGTACTTC.

The rearrangement links TRBV27 to TRBJ2-6, with D unclear. Germline CDR1 and CDR2: MNHEY and SMNVEV (reference sequence). CDR3 length equals 16 residues. Trimming pared 1 base from V and 2 bases from J, leaving 9 bases between. CDR3 sequence: CASSLFRVPGANVLTF. CDR3 DNA: TGTGCCAGCAGTTTATTTAGGGTCCCTGGGGCCAACGTCCTGACTTTC.

This chain joins TRBV30 and TRBJ1-6; TRBD1 is a possible D gene (6 bases). This CDR3 spans 13 amino acids. The germline V gene encodes CDR1 GTSNPN and CDR2 SVGIG (reference sequence). Trimming cost V 5 bases and J 7 bases, with 12 bases left between them. CDR3 nucleotide sequence: TGTGCCTGGGGTTGGCAGGGGAATTCACCCCTCCACTTT. This gives the protein CAWGWQGNSPLHF.

The V call is TRBV19, the J call TRBJ2-2; D call uncertain. The CDR3 spans 12 residues. Between the trimmed V and J ends, which lost 4 bases and 7 bases, there was a span of 7 bases. The V gene's germline CDR1 is LNHDA and CDR2 SQIVND (reference sequence). CDR3 in DNA: TGTGCCAGTAGTACCCCTAACGGGGAGCTGTTTTTT. This translates into CASSTPNGELFF.

The chain uses TRBV9 and TRBJ2-3; 9 bases are shared with TRBD2. Germline V gene data show CDR1 as SGDLS and CDR2 as YYNGEE. CDR3 length: 16 amino acids. V was pared by 4 bases and J by 2 bases, with 8 bases of the junction left unmatched. The CDR3 DNA reads TGTGCCAGCAGCCTCAGCGGGGGGCTCCCCACAGATACGCAGTATTTT. Protein sequence: CASSLSGGLPTDTQYF.

In regard to this clone: This sample includes further DNA sequences coding for the same CDR3. This chain links TRBV27 with TRBJ1-2; D is possibly TRBD1 (5 bases). V lost 5 bases to trimming and J lost 4 bases, with 11 bases between them. The length of the CDR3 is 13 residues. From germline, CDR1 is MNHEY and CDR2 SMNVEV (reference sequence). In DNA, the CDR3 is TGTGCCAGCAGTACAACAGGACTCTATGGCTACACCTTC. Its translation: CASSTTGLYGYTF.

This clone was counted only a few times. The chain has TRBV2 and TRBJ1-5, with 7 positions matching TRBD1. This CDR3 has 15 residues. CDR1 SNHLY and CDR2 FYNNEI come from the germline V gene. Unmatched junction bases numbered 10, after V lost 6 bases and J lost 5 bases. Here the CDR3 DNA reads TGTGCCAGCAGCGACATAGAACAGGGGCATCAGCCCCAGCATTTT. Translating it yields CASSDIEQGHQPQHF.

The chain couples TRBV7-9 to TRBJ2-1; 9 bases fit TRBD2. In germline, CDR1 is SEHNR, CDR2 FQNEAQ (reference sequence). Germline trimming cut 1 base from V and 4 bases from J; bases unmatched to any gene: 5. The CDR3 is 16 residues long. The CDR3 is CASSLGSGGDYNEQFF. In nucleotides, the CDR3 is TGTGCCAGCAGCTTAGGTAGCGGGGGAGATTACAATGAGCAGTTCTTC. Together with reference TRBV7-9 and TRBJ2-1, the CDR3 gives the full variable domain: DTGVSQNPRHKITKRGQNVTFRCDPISEHNRLYWYRQTLGQGPEFLTYFQNEAQLEKSRLLSDRFSAERPKGSFSTLEIQRTEQGDSAMYLCASSLGSGGDYNEQFFGPGTRLTVL.

In this sample, this clone turned up a few times. This sample also contains other DNA sequences that code for the same CDR3. The gene calls are TRBV25-1 and TRBJ2-7; 7 nucleotides line up with TRBD1. CDR1 is MGHDK and CDR2 is SYGVNS in the germline V gene. The CDR3 consists of 13 residues. The trim removed 5 bases at V and 3 bases at J, leaving 4 bases unmatched. CDR3: CASSRAGGYEQYF. In DNA, the CDR3 is TGTGCCAGCAGTAGGGCAGGGGGCTACGAGCAGTACTTC.

J is TRBJ2-1 and V is TRBV5-1; D call uncertain. Germline-derived CDR1 and CDR2 are SGHRS and YFSETQ. CDR3 size: 12 residues. V was cut by 5 bases and J by 7 bases, with 10 bases left in between. The CDR3, as DNA: TGCGCCAGCAGTCATGGAGAGAATGAGCAGTTCTTC. It translates to CASSHGENEQFF.

There are a few counts of this clone. This sample includes further DNA sequences coding for the same CDR3. The chain couples TRBV5-1 to TRBJ2-3, with 7 bases that match TRBD2. CDR3 size: 15 residues. Germline values: CDR1 SGHRS, CDR2 YFSETQ. The ends lost 0 bases at V and 3 bases at J; junction bases unmatched: 4. CDR3 sequence (DNA): TGCGCCAGCAGCTTGGCAACGGGGGGTACAGATACGCAGTATTTT. The encoded protein is CASSLATGGTDTQYF.

CDR3 amino acids: CASSVPPGNQPQHF. CDR3 DNA sequence: TGTGCCAGCAGTGTGCCGCCGGGCAATCAGCCCCAGCATTTT. The V gene is TRBV28, the J gene TRBJ1-5; the D is unclear. V dropped 5 bases and J dropped 2 bases, with 10 bases sitting between them. Germline V gene lookup returns CDR1 MDHEN and CDR2 SYDVKM. The CDR3 consists of 14 residues.

This chain links TRBV29-1 with TRBJ1-1; D gene uncertain. The CDR3 runs to 13 residues. Germline assignment: CDR1 SQVTM and CDR2 ANQGSEA. The V end lost 1 base, the J end lost 0 bases, and 6 bases lay between the germline ends. The CDR3 region has the DNA TGCAGCGTTGAAGCGTTTATGAACACTGAAGCTTTCTTT. Translating gives CSVEAFMNTEAFF.

This clone was recorded a few times. This chain connects TRBV6-5 to TRBJ1-6; D is unresolved. V lost 2 bases and J 0 bases, leaving 8 bases between the germline ends. CDR3 length equals 16 residues. CDR1 is MNHEY and CDR2 is SVGAGI in the germline V gene. The CDR3 DNA is TGTGCCAGCAGTTACGATATGGGCTCCTATAATTCACCCCTCCACTTT. Translation: CASSYDMGSYNSPLHF.

The gene calls are TRBV18 and TRBJ2-4, with TRBD1 matching over 8 bases. The V gene end was trimmed by 2 bases and the J gene end by 3 bases; junction bases not matched to a gene: 0. This CDR3 is built from 14 residues. CDR1 is KGHSH and CDR2 is LQKENI in the germline V gene. The CDR3 loop is CASSPGTGKNIQYF. DNA of the CDR3: TGTGCCAGCTCACCAGGGACAGGCAAAAACATTCAGTACTTC.

This chain connects TRBV6-5 to TRBJ2-1; 8 positions agree with TRBD1. Germline loops: CDR1 MNHEY, CDR2 SVGAGI. This CDR3 region has 12 residues. The ends lost 8 bases at V and 5 bases at J; junction bases unmatched: 2. CDR3 in amino acids: CASLDRDNEQFF. Written as DNA, the CDR3 is TGTGCCAGCCTGGACAGGGACAATGAGCAGTTCTTC.

This clone was found a few times. V and J are TRBV18 and TRBJ2-7, with 11 nucleotides matching TRBD2. With V trimmed by 2 bases and J by 4 bases, 4 bases remained unmatched. CDR1 KGHSH and CDR2 LQKENI come from the germline V gene. There are 15 residues in the CDR3. The CDR3 DNA follows: TGTGCCAGCTCACCAGGCACTAGCGGGGGATACGAGCAGTACTTC. It codes for CASSPGTSGGYEQYF. Full variable domain (remainder filled in from reference TRBV18 and TRBJ2-7): NAGVMQNPRHLVRRRGQEARLRCSPMKGHSHVYWYRQLPEEGLKFMVYLQKENIIDESGMPKERFSAEFPKEGPSILRIQQVVRGDSAAYFCASSPGTSGGYEQYFGPGTRLTVT.

This clone was counted between two and nine times. The V call is TRBV15, the J call TRBJ2-1; no clear D. Trimming left V 0 bases short and J 2 bases short, with 8 bases between. The germline gives CDR1 LNHNV, CDR2 YYDKDF (reference sequence). This CDR3 has 15 residues. CDR3 amino acids: CATSRDTLPYNEQFF. The CDR3 DNA reads as TGTGCCACCAGCAGAGACACGCTACCCTACAATGAGCAGTTCTTC.

The CDR3 loop is CASTTTKGSEQFF. The CDR3 DNA follows: TGTGCCAGCACCACTACAAAGGGATCTGAGCAGTTCTTC. V gene TRBV28 combines with J gene TRBJ2-1; D unresolved. Trimming pared 7 bases from V and 9 bases from J, leaving 16 bases between. The CDR3 sequence is 13 residues long. Germline-derived CDR1 and CDR2 are MDHEN and SYDVKM. Full variable domain (rest looked up from reference TRBV28 and TRBJ2-1): DVKVTQSSRYLVKRTGEKVFLECVQDMDHENMFWYRQDPGLGLRLIYFSYDVKMKEKGDIPEGYSVSREKKERFSLILESASTNQTSMYLCASTTTKGSEQFFGPGTRLTVL.

This clone was observed a handful of times. This chain connects TRBV18 to TRBJ1-5; D unresolved. Germline V gene sequence: CDR1 KGHSH, CDR2 LQKENI. Trimming pared 6 bases from V and 0 bases from J, leaving 9 bases between. This CDR3 comprises 14 residues. This CDR3 reads CASSSENSNQPQHF. The CDR3 DNA is TGTGCCAGCTCCAGTGAGAATAGCAATCAGCCCCAGCATTTT.

This clone appeared a few times. The genes are TRBV4-1 and TRBJ1-2, with 9 bases lining up with TRBD1. The CDR3 covers 15 residues. V lost 1 base to trimming and J lost 8 bases; unmatched junction nucleotides: 8. Germline CDR1 and CDR2: MGHRA and YSYEKL. The CDR3 bases are TGCGCCAGCAGCCAAGGTCCGGGACAGGGTCGGGGCTACACCTTC. Translation: CASSQGPGQGRGYTF.

In its sample, this clone was seen a few times. The V call is TRBV7-9, the J call TRBJ2-3, with D hard to call. The germline CDR1 and CDR2 sequences are SEHNR and FQNEAQ (reference sequence). The CDR3 has 12 residues. Trimming removed 4 bases from V and 6 bases from J, with 8 bases in between. DNA for the CDR3: TGTGCCAGCAGCTCGGTTCCCGATACGCAGTATTTT. Translation gives CASSSVPDTQYF.

This clone appeared a few times. CDR3 amino acids: CASSPGRGLNEKLFF. The CDR3 region has the DNA TGTGCCAGCTCACCCGGACGGGGCCTTAATGAAAAACTGTTTTTT. The rearrangement uses TRBV18 and TRBJ1-4; tentative D call: TRBD1 (5 bases). The CDR3 sequence is 15 residues long. The V gene's germline CDR1 is KGHSH and CDR2 LQKENI. The V end lost 3 bases, the J end lost 4 bases, and 12 bases lay between the germline ends.

In this sample, this clone turned up a few times. V and J are TRBV27 and TRBJ1-5, with 7 bases that match TRBD1. This CDR3 has 15 amino acids. With 7 bases clipped from V and 3 bases from J, the junction kept 9 bases outside the gene matches. Germline CDR1 reads MNHEY; CDR2 reads SMNVEV (reference sequence). Here the CDR3 reads CASTGGGRFNQPQHF. CDR3 DNA: TGTGCCAGCACCGGAGGGGGCCGCTTCAATCAGCCCCAGCATTTT.

The chain has TRBV6-5 and TRBJ2-1, with 8 bases lining up with TRBD1. V was pared by 6 bases and J by 10 bases, with 14 bases of the junction left unmatched. CDR3 length: 15 residues. Per the germline V gene, CDR1 is MNHEY and CDR2 is SVGAGI. The CDR3 protein is CASRLDRTGTREQFF. The CDR3 DNA reads as TGTGCCAGCAGATTAGATAGGACAGGGACGAGGGAGCAGTTCTTC.

This clone was counted only a few times. The V and J genes are TRBV7-9 and TRBJ1-4; D perhaps matches TRBD1 (5 bases). V lost 5 bases and J 6 bases, leaving 16 bases between the germline ends. The germline V gene encodes CDR1 SEHNR and CDR2 FQNEAQ (reference sequence). The CDR3 totals 15 residues. CDR3 nucleotide sequence: TGTGCCAGCAGCCTTGGGACGGAACCTTATGAAAAACTGTTTTTT. This gives the protein CASSLGTEPYEKLFF.

In this sample, this clone turned up a few times. The chain employs TRBV5-1 and TRBJ2-3; 7 positions agree with TRBD2. This CDR3 region has 18 residues. Germline loops: CDR1 SGHRS, CDR2 YFSETQ. The junction had 17 bases not matched to a gene; V was cut back by 3 bases and J by 4 bases. CDR3 residues: CASSSRDREAGRADTQYF. The CDR3 DNA reads TGCGCCAGCAGCTCCCGGGACCGGGAAGCGGGGAGGGCAGATACGCAGTATTTT.

The sample holds a few counts of this clone. This chain uses TRBV10-2 with TRBJ1-2; D is perhaps TRBD1 (5 bases). The CDR3 runs 14 residues. Trimming shortened V by 5 bases and J by 2 bases, and 12 bases separated the two germline ends. Germline V gene data show CDR1 as WSHSY and CDR2 as SAAADI. CDR3 in DNA: TGCGCCAGCAGTTCCGGGACGGGGAACTATGGCTACACCTTC. Encoded protein: CASSSGTGNYGYTF.

The genes are TRBV4-1 and TRBJ1-2; TRBD1 matches 7 bases. The CDR3 spans 15 residues. Germline CDR1 and CDR2: MGHRA and YSYEKL. J lost 8 bases, V lost 2 bases, and 11 bases had no gene match. CDR3 nucleotides: TGCGCCAGCAGCCAACGACGGGACAGCAGAGGAGGCTACACCTTC. Protein sequence: CASSQRRDSRGGYTF.

The genes are TRBV6-5 and TRBJ2-1; TRBD1 is a possible D gene (5 bases). CDR3 size: 15 residues. V dropped 6 bases and J dropped 4 bases, with 16 bases sitting between them. CDR1 and CDR2 (germline): MNHEY, SVGAGI. DNA of the CDR3: TGTGCCAGCAGCTCCGGACAAATACCATACAATGAGCAGTTCTTC. Translated, it gives CASSSGQIPYNEQFF.